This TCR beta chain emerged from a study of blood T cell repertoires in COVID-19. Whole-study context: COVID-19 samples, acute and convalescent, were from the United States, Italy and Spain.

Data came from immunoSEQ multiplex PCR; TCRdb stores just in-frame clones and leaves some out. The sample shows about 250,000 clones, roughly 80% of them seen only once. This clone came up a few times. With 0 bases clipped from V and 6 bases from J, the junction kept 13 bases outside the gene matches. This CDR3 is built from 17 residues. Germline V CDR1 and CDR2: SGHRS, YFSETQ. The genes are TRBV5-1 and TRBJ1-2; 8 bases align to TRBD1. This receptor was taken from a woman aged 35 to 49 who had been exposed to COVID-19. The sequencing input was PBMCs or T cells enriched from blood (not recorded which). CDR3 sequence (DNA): TGCGCCAGCAGCTTGGAAGCTGAGACAGGGGCTAGGAATGGCTACACCTTC. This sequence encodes CASSLEAETGARNGYTF.